The 2 T cell receptor beta chains below all came from one sample that was sequenced in a study of patients and donors after allogeneic stem cell transplantation. TCRdb analysed the RT-PCR reads with MiXCR anew, one entry per CDR3 protein. The repertoire holds about 18,000 distinct CDR3 sequences, with around 5% as singletons. Sequencing was done on a sample of blood, either unsorted or a sorted T cell fraction (not recorded which). All receptors derive from a human donor who was either an allogeneic HSCT recipient or a stem cell or donor lymphocyte infusion donor (not recorded which). It is not recorded whose cells these are; they may come from a transplant donor.

This clonotype was detected many times. V gene TRBV7-9 combines with J gene TRBJ2-7; 8 nucleotides align to TRBD2. The length of the CDR3 is 13 residues. J was trimmed by 5 bases and V by 3 bases; bases with no gene match: 3. Germline V lookup: CDR1 SEHNR, CDR2 FQNEAQ (reference sequence). The CDR3 bases are TGTGCCAGCAGCTTGGGGCGGGGGGACGAGCAGTACTTC. It is translated as CASSLGRGDEQYF.

A note on this clonotype: The junction and the germline gene differ at one end; a read error may be behind it. This chain connects TRBV6-5 to TRBJ2-1; TRBD2 matches 7 bases. This CDR3 is built from 13 residues. The V gene's germline CDR1 is MNHEY and CDR2 SVGAGI. CDR3: CASSSPLAVEQLF. DNA of the CDR3: TGTGCCAGCAGTTCCCCCCTAGCGGTTGAGCAGCTCTTC.